Listed here are 17 T cell receptor beta chains from one sample, sequenced in a study of blood T cells in healthy people across ages. Primers used in a second PCR of roughly 6 to 12 cycles were a sample-barcoded 5' primer and a J-beta primer mix. TCRdb fed the 5' RACE reads into MiXCR, producing one record per CDR3 protein. The top ten clones hold around 0.75% of a sample with about 1 million distinct CDR3 sequences, about 25% of them seen once. The same data also went into a second study, on T cells of mothers and their children.

The sequencing sample was made of blood. The origin of the receptors is a girl aged 2-9 years in good health.

This clonotype has only a few counts. Compared with germline, one end of the junction differs, possibly owing to a read error. In DNA, the CDR3 is TGTGCTAGCAGCGTCCAGGGTGTTAGTGAAGCTTTCTTT. Protein product: CASSVQGVSEAFF. The chain couples TRBV7-9 to TRBJ1-1, with D perhaps TRBD1 (5 bases). The V gene's germline CDR1 is SEHNR and CDR2 FQNEAQ (reference sequence). CDR3 length: 13 residues.

This chain links TRBV29-1 with TRBJ2-7; D is uncertain. This CDR3 is built from 15 residues. Trimming shortened V by 7 bases and J by 2 bases, and 21 bases separated the two germline ends. CDR1 is SQVTM, CDR2 ANQGSEA, per germline. The CDR3 protein is CSALKPVAVAYEQYF. The CDR3 DNA sequence: TGCAGCGCCCTTAAGCCGGTAGCAGTAGCCTACGAGCAGTACTTC.

The chain carries TRBV7-2 and TRBJ2-1, with D unclear. The CDR3 totals 13 residues. Germline V gene sequence: CDR1 SGHTA, CDR2 FQGNSA. V lost 4 bases and J lost 6, with 10 bases in between. The DNA of the CDR3 is TGTGCCAGCAGCTGGATCTACCGCAATGAGCAGTTCTTC. It codes for CASSWIYRNEQFF. The complete variable domain, with remaining parts taken from reference TRBV7-2 and TRBJ2-1, reads GAGVSQSPSNKVTEKGKDVELRCDPISGHTALYWYRQSLGQGLEFLIYFQGNSAPDKSGLPSDRFSAERTGGSVSTLTIQRTQQEDSAVYLCASSWIYRNEQFFGPGTRLTVL.

This sequence joins TRBV12-3 or TRBV12-4 and TRBJ1-6; tentative D call: TRBD1 (5 bases). The V end lost 3 bases, the J end lost 7 bases, and 13 bases lay between the germline ends. The CDR3 covers 15 residues. The CDR3 loop is CASSFDGTGNSPLHF. CDR3 in DNA: TGTGCCAGCAGTTTCGATGGGACGGGGAATTCACCCCTCCACTTT.

This rearrangement joins TRBV29-1 to TRBJ2-1; D could derive from TRBD1 or TRBD2 (5 bases each). CDR1 SQVTM and CDR2 ANQGSEA come from the germline V gene. The CDR3 covers 13 residues. V shed 7 bases and J shed 5 bases, with 15 bases lying between them. The CDR3 reads CSGAMGDDNEQFF. CDR3 sequence (DNA): TGCAGCGGCGCCATGGGGGATGACAATGAGCAGTTCTTC.

V gene TRBV28 combines with J gene TRBJ2-2; weak D call: TRBD2 (6 bases). CDR3 length equals 15 residues. V gave up 3 bases and J gave up 6 bases, with 14 bases separating them. Germline V gene data show CDR1 as MDHEN and CDR2 as SYDVKM. The CDR3 DNA sequence: TGTGCCAGCAGTTTGACGGGGGAACCACCCGGGGAGCTGTTTTTT. Translating it yields CASSLTGEPPGELFF.

V is TRBV7-2 and J is TRBJ1-4, with a possible D match to TRBD1 (6 bases). The CDR3 runs 16 residues. The germline CDR1 and CDR2 sequences are SGHTA and FQGNSA. With 7 bases removed from V and 3 bases from J, the gap between germline ends came to 18 bases. CDR3 sequence: CASKRDTQAANEKLFF. The CDR3 DNA reads as TGTGCCAGCAAGCGGGACACACAAGCGGCTAATGAAAAACTGTTTTTT.

This clonotype has a handful of counts. This chain links TRBV9 with TRBJ2-2, with 12 bases lining up with TRBD2. The germline V gene has CDR1 SGDLS and CDR2 YYNGEE. This CDR3 has 20 amino acids. V dropped 0 bases and J dropped 0; count of bases not matched to a gene: 9. The CDR3 here is CASSVGLAGGPDANTGELFF. CDR3 DNA sequence: TGTGCCAGCAGCGTAGGGCTAGCGGGGGGGCCGGATGCGAACACCGGGGAGCTGTTTTTT.

The chain couples TRBV7-9 to TRBJ1-2; 8 bases agree with TRBD1. J was trimmed by 4 bases and V by 4 bases; bases with no gene match: 8. The V gene's germline CDR1 is SEHNR and CDR2 FQNEAQ (reference sequence). CDR3 length equals 15 residues. CDR3 protein: CASSSWTGPFYGYTF. The CDR3 DNA is TGTGCCAGCAGCTCATGGACAGGGCCCTTCTATGGCTACACCTTC.

The chain recombines TRBV28 with TRBJ2-5; possibly TRBD1 for D (6 bases). The better agreement between TRBJ2-7 and the DNA end casts doubt on the J call. Looked up from germline, CDR1 is MDHEN and CDR2 is SYDVKM. The CDR3 is 14 residues long. CDR3 in DNA: TGTGCCACCGATAGGACAGCCTTAACCTACGAGCAGTACTTC. Its protein product is CATDRTALTYEQYF.

This clonotype was detected only a few times. J is TRBJ2-5 and V is TRBV5-1, with TRBD2 matching 8 bases. This CDR3 has 15 amino acids. Germline values: CDR1 SGHRS, CDR2 YFSETQ. Unmatched junction bases numbered 7, after V lost 1 base and J lost 5 bases. In DNA, the CDR3 is TGCGCCAGCAGCTTGAGAGCGGGAGCGGGCGAGACCCAGTACTTC. This encodes CASSLRAGAGETQYF.

The chain employs TRBV3-1 and TRBJ1-2, with 7 bases identical to TRBD1. Germline V gene data show CDR1 as LGHDT and CDR2 as YNNKEL (reference sequence). This CDR3 region has 16 residues. V lost 3 bases to trimming and J lost 7 bases; unmatched junction nucleotides: 14. The CDR3: CASSQGWGQLNAGYTF. The CDR3 DNA sequence: TGTGCCAGCAGCCAGGGTTGGGGACAGCTAAATGCTGGCTACACCTTC.

This chain uses TRBV29-1 with TRBJ1-2; D call uncertain. Germline V CDR1 and CDR2: SQVTM, ANQGSEA. V shed 5 bases and J shed 6 bases, with 10 bases lying between them. This CDR3 comprises 11 residues. This chain's CDR3 is CSVRRADGYTF. In DNA, the CDR3 is TGCAGCGTTCGACGGGCGGATGGCTACACCTTC.

The gene calls are TRBV10-3 and TRBJ2-1; maybe TRBD2 (5 bases). V was clipped by 7 bases and J by 3 bases, with 13 bases between them. This CDR3 is 14 amino acids long. From germline, CDR1 is ENHRY and CDR2 SYGVKD. The CDR3 DNA sequence: TGTGCCATCAAGATGGACGGGGACTACAATGAGCAGTTCTTC. The encoded protein is CAIKMDGDYNEQFF.

This clonotype has a handful of counts. V and J are TRBV12-3 or TRBV12-4 and TRBJ2-5; a weak D match, TRBD1 (5 bases). The J call may be in error: the DNA end matches TRBJ2-7 better. CDR3 length: 14 amino acids. The DNA of the CDR3 is TGTGCCAGCAGTTTAGGTAGCTGGGGCTTCGAGCAGTACTTC. Encoded protein: CASSLGSWGFEQYF.

In the case of this clonotype: Germline is not matched at one junction end, which may reflect a read error. The rearrangement joins TRBV28 to TRBJ2-7; D not resolved. The germline V gene encodes CDR1 MDHEN and CDR2 SYDVKM. The CDR3 has 14 amino acids. For the CDR3, the DNA is TGTGCCAGCAGTTTAAAAAGGAAATACTACGAGCGGTACTTC. Its translation: CASSLKRKYYERYF. The full variable domain, rest sourced from reference TRBV28 and TRBJ2-7, is DVKVTQSSRYLVKRTGEKVFLECVQDMDHENMFWYRQDPGLGLRLIYFSYDVKMKEKGDIPEGYSVSREKKERFSLILESASTNQTSMYLCASSLKRKYYERYFGPGTRLTVT.

V and J are TRBV7-2 and TRBJ2-5; the D gene is possibly TRBD2 (6 bases). Trimming left V 5 bases short and J 2 bases short, with 15 bases between. Germline lookup yields CDR1 SGHTA and CDR2 FQGNSA. CDR3 length: 15 residues. The CDR3 here is CASSRWPSVQETQYF. The CDR3 region has the DNA TGTGCCAGCAGCCGCTGGCCTAGCGTTCAAGAGACCCAGTACTTC.